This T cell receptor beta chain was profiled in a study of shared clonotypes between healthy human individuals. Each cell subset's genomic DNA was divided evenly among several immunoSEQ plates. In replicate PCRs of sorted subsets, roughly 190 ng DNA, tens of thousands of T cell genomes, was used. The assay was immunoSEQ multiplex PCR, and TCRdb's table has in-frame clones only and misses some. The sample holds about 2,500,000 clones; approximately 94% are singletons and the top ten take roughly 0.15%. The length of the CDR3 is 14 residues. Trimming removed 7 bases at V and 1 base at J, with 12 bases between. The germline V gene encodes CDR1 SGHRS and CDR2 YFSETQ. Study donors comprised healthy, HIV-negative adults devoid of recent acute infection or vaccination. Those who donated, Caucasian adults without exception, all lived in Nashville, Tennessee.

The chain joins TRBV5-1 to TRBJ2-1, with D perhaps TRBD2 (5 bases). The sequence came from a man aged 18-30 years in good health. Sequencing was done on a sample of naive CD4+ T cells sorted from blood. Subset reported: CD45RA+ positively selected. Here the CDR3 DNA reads TGCGCCAGCGGGCGACGGGAATCCTACAATGAGCAGTTCTTC. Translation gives CASGRRESYNEQFF. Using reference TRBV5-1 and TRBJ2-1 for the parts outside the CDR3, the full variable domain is KAGVTQTPRYLIKTRGQQVTLSCSPISGHRSVSWYQQTPGQGLQFLFEYFSETQRNKGNFPGRFSGRQFSNSRSEMNVSTLELGDSALYLCASGRRESYNEQFFGPGTRLTVL.